The rows below give T cell receptor beta chains drawn from one sample of a study of response to subunit inactivated influenza vaccine. TCRdb independently ran MiXCR on the RT-PCR reads; one entry per CDR3 protein. The sample holds hundreds of thousands of distinct CDR3 sequences; 7.5% to 8.5% are singletons and the top ten take approximately 13%. The sample in question was PBMCs from blood, obtained roughly 24 months after vaccination. These receptors were collected from a man between 50 and 69 years old who received an inactivated influenza vaccine. CDR3s include the opening cysteine and the closing phenylalanine or tryptophan. Fields, in order: D gene, J gene, clone size, V gene, CDR3 DNA, CDR3 protein. A D gene is named only where the DNA matches it firmly. Part of the rows lack a size; the others show once, few, many or a class for expanded clones.

-	TRBJ2-7	many	TRBV20-1	TGCAGTGCTACCGCACAGCTCTACGAGCAGTACTTC	CSATAQLYEQYF
-	TRBJ2-7	-	TRBV3-1	TGTGCCAGCAGCTTGGACGGACGAATAGTCTACGAGCAGTACTTC	CASSLDGRIVYEQYF
-	TRBJ2-7	many	TRBV5-6	TGTGCCAGCAGCGTCTTGGACAGCTACGAGCAGTACTTC	CASSVLDSYEQYF
-	TRBJ2-1	-	TRBV5-6	TGTGCCAGCAGCGCCGGGACCGGGAATGAGCAGTTCTTC	CASSAGTGNEQFF
TRBD1	TRBJ2-1	-	TRBV5-1	TGCGCCAGCAGCTTGGGAGGACAGGGAAAAAACAATGAGCAGTTCTTC	CASSLGGQGKNNEQFF
-	TRBJ2-7	few	TRBV6-5	TGTGCCAGCAGTTACTGGCGGGGGCAGGCCTACGAGCAGTACTTC	CASSYWRGQAYEQYF
-	TRBJ2-3	-	TRBV9	TGTGCCAGCAGCGTAGAGGGAACAGATACGCAGTATTTT	CASSVEGTDTQYF
TRBD1	TRBJ2-3	many	TRBV6-4	TGTGCCAGCAGTGACGGGACAGCCACAGATACGCAGTATTTT	CASSDGTATDTQYF
TRBD1	TRBJ2-1	-	TRBV19	TGTGCCAGTAGGAGAACCGGGACAGTTTCCTACAATGAGCAGTTCTTC	CASRRTGTVSYNEQFF
TRBD1	TRBJ2-7	many	TRBV29-1	TGCAGCGTAGATCCTGGGACAGGGTTAGAGCAGTACTTC	CSVDPGTGLEQYF